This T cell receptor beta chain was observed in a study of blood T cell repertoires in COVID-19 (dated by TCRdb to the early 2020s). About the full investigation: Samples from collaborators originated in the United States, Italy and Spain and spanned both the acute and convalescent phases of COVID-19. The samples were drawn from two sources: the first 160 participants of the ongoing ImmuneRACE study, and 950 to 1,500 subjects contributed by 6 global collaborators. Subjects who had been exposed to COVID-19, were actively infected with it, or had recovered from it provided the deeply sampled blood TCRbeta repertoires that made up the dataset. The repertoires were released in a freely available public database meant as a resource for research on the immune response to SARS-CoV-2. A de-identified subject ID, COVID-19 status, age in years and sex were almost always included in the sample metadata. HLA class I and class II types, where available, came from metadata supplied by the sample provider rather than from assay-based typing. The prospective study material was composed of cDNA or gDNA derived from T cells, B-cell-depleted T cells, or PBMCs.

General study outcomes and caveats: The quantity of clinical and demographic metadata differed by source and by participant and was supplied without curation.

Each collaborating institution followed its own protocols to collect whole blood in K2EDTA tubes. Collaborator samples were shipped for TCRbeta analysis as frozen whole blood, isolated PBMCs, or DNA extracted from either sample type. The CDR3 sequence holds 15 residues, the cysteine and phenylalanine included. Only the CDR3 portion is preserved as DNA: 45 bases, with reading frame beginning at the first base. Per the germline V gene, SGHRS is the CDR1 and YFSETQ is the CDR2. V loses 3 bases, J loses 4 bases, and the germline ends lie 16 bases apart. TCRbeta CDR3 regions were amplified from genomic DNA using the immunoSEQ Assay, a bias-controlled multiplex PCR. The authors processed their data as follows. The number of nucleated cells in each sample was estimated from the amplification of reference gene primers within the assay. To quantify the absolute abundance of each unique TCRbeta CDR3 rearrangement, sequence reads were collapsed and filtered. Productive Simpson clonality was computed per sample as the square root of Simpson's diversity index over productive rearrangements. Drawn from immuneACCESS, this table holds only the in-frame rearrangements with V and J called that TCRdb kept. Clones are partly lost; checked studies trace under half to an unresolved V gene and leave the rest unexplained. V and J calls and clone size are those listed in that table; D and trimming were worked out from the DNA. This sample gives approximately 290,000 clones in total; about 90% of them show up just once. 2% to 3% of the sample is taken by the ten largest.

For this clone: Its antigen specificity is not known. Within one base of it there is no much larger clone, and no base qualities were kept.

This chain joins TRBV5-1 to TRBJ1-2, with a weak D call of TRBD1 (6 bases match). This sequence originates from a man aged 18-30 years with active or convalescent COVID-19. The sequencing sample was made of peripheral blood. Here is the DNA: TGCGCCAGCAGCTCTCCAGGGGCGCACTTCTATGGCTACACCTTC. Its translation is CASSSPGAHFYGYTF.